This T cell receptor beta chain came from a study of T-cell reconstitution after alpha-beta-depleted transplantation in children. A TCRbeta library incorporating unique molecular identifiers was prepared. TCRdb ran MiXCR on the PCR reads and lists one entry per CDR3 protein. Here the sample spans 250,000 to 300,000 distinct CDR3 sequences, almost 8% being singletons. This clonotype was found a few times. Its antigen is still unknown. CDR3 size: 17 residues. V shed 6 bases and J shed 0 bases, with 16 bases lying between them. The germline CDR1 and CDR2 sequences are SGHDT and YYEEEE. The study, taken as a whole, reports: Surviving recipient T cells and thymic progenitors accounted for the high day-60 TCRbeta diversity observed in some patients. Roughly two months post-transplant, alpha-beta T cells reportedly originated from several hundred graft clones that had expanded. The main origin of T-cell counts and diversity one year after transplant was newly produced T cells.

The source is a female patient aged 2-9 years who had a stem cell transplant for Fanconi anemia, so the T cells may come from the graft donor. The sequences come from peripheral blood, collected 360 days after TCRalphabeta/CD19-depleted stem cell transplant. This rearrangement joins TRBV5-6 to TRBJ2-6; D might be TRBD1 or TRBD2, each matching 5 bases. This chain's CDR3 is CASTLRDGSSGANVLTF. CDR3 in DNA: TGTGCCAGCACCCTCCGGGACGGAAGCTCTGGGGCCAACGTCCTGACTTTC.